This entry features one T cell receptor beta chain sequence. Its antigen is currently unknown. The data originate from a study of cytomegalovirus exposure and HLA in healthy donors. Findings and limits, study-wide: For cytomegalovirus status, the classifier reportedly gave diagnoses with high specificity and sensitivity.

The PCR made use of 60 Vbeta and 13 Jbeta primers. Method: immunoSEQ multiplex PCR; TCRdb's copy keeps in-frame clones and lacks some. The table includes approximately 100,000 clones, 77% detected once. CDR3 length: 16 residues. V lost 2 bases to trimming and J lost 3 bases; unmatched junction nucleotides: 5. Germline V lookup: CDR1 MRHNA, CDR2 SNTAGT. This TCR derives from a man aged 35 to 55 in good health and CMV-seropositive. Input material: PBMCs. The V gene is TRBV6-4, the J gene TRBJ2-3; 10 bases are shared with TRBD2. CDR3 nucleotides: TGTGCCAGCAGTGACGTGAGCGGGGGGGGGACAGATACGCAGTATTTT. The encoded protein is CASSDVSGGGTDTQYF.